This TCR beta chain was retrieved from a study of T cell responses to AZD1222 COVID-19 vaccine. A word on this clone: As yet, its antigen is unknown.

Study-wide findings and caveats: Close to half of all spike-specific TCRs reportedly target regions of the variants that are unmutated. Spike-wide coverage was observed for vaccine-associated CD4 TCRs, with dominant responses at 160-218 and 743-854. Donors were mostly white British, more females; clonal diversity possibly underestimated.

Sequencing was performed with immunoSEQ multiplex PCR; in TCRdb, only in-frame clones are kept and a portion is missing. The table includes under 85,000 clones, 90% detected once. The source material was peripheral blood, sampled 28 days after the second AZD1222 dose. This TCR was recovered from an adult who received the AZD1222 COVID-19 vaccine.

CDR3 protein: CASSESRSSDTQYF. Written as DNA, the CDR3 is TGCGCCAGCAGTGAGTCGCGATCGTCAGATACGCAGTATTTT. V gene TRBV10-2 combines with J gene TRBJ2-3; D ambiguous. Between the trimmed V and J ends, which lost 0 bases and 4 bases, there was a span of 8 bases. This CDR3 is built from 14 residues. The germline CDR1 and CDR2 sequences are WSHSY and SAAADI.